Listed here are 8 T cell receptor beta chains from one sample, sequenced in a study of cytomegalovirus exposure and HLA in healthy donors (dated by TCRdb to about 2017). Receptor libraries were prepared by the immunoSEQ multiplex PCR assay. TCRdb obtained this table from immuneACCESS and retained in-frame rearrangements with V and J assigned. These tables miss some clones; where compared with another copy, unresolved V genes account for less than half of the shortfall, and the remainder is unexplained. The sample includes around 140,000 clones, with 87% observed a single time. The top ten hold under 5% of the sample. Sequencing was performed on PBMCs. The receptor source for this set is a man between 18 and 35 years old in good health and CMV-seropositive.

The J gene is TRBJ2-1, the V gene TRBV5-4; D unresolved. The CDR3 covers 14 residues. Per the germline V gene, CDR1 is SGHNT and CDR2 is YYREEE (reference sequence). V lost 2 bases to trimming and J lost 4 bases, with 10 bases between them. CDR3: CASSFEAVYNEQFF. DNA of the CDR3: TGTGCCAGCAGCTTCGAGGCGGTATACAATGAGCAGTTCTTC.

The chain recombines TRBV28 with TRBJ2-6, with D possibly being TRBD1 (6 bases). From germline, CDR1 is MDHEN and CDR2 SYDVKM. CDR3 length equals 15 residues. V was cut by 6 bases and J by 1 base, with 10 bases left in between. The CDR3 spells CASSLQGSGANVLTF. CDR3 DNA sequence: TGTGCCAGCAGCTTACAGGGATCTGGGGCCAACGTCCTGACTTTC.

V is TRBV28 and J is TRBJ1-1; D is possibly TRBD1 (5 bases). The CDR3 length is 14 residues. Per germline, CDR1 MDHEN and CDR2 SYDVKM. V was clipped by 3 bases and J by 5 bases, with 13 bases between them. This CDR3 reads CASSFQSGGTEAFF. In DNA form, the CDR3 reads TGTGCCAGCAGTTTCCAATCGGGGGGAACTGAAGCTTTCTTT. Variable domain in full (rest from reference TRBV28 and TRBJ1-1): DVKVTQSSRYLVKRTGEKVFLECVQDMDHENMFWYRQDPGLGLRLIYFSYDVKMKEKGDIPEGYSVSREKKERFSLILESASTNQTSMYLCASSFQSGGTEAFFGQGTRLTVV.

V gene TRBV6-6 combines with J gene TRBJ1-2; 7 nucleotides agree with TRBD1. Germline CDR1 reads MNHNY; CDR2 reads SVGAGI (reference sequence). This CDR3 region has 14 residues. After removal of 4 bases from V and 5 bases from J, the junction contained 7 bases not matched to a gene. In DNA form, the CDR3 reads TGTGCCAGCAGTTCCGCGACAGGGATGTATGGCTACACCTTC. Protein sequence: CASSSATGMYGYTF.

This clone appeared once. V and J are TRBV27 and TRBJ1-2; TRBD1 matches 10 bases. Trimming cost V 5 bases and J 3 bases; bases outside gene matches: 3. Per the germline V gene, CDR1 is MNHEY and CDR2 is SMNVEV (reference sequence). This CDR3 has 14 amino acids. As DNA, the CDR3 is TGTGCCAGCAGTCCGGGACAGGGGTACTATGGCTACACCTTC. It is translated as CASSPGQGYYGYTF.

The genes are TRBV5-1 and TRBJ2-7; 13 bases are shared with TRBD2. CDR3 size: 13 residues. Trimming removed 7 bases from V and 5 bases from J; junction bases left unmatched: 3. Per germline, CDR1 SGHRS and CDR2 YFSETQ. The CDR3 here is CASRTSGSHEQYF. DNA of the CDR3: TGCGCCAGCCGGACTAGCGGGAGCCACGAGCAGTACTTC.

V is TRBV29-1 and J is TRBJ2-1, with 14 bases aligning to TRBD2. CDR1 is SQVTM, CDR2 ANQGSEA, per germline. The CDR3 is 16 amino acids. V was clipped by 5 bases and J by 5 bases; unmatched bases: 8. CDR3 loop: CSVQGTSGGPDNEQFF. For the CDR3, the DNA is TGCAGCGTTCAAGGGACTAGCGGGGGACCAGACAATGAGCAGTTCTTC.

The gene calls are TRBV6-5 and TRBJ1-1, with D perhaps TRBD1 (5 bases). Germline CDR1 MNHEY, CDR2 SVGAGI. CDR3 length: 16 residues. Trimming took 2 bases from V and 7 from J, leaving 20 bases between them. The CDR3 here is CASSYAPGGVRIEAFF. The DNA of the CDR3 is TGTGCCAGCAGTTACGCACCCGGGGGTGTTCGAATTGAAGCTTTCTTT.